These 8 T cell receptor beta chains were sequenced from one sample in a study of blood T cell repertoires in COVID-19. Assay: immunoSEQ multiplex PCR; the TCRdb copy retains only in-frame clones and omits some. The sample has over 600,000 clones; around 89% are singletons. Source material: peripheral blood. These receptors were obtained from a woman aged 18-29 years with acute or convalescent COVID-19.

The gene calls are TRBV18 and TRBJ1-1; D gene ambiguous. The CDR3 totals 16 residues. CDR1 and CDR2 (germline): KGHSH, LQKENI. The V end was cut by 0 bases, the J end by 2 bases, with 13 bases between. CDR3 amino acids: CASSPPGISANTEAFF. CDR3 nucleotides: TGTGCCAGCTCACCACCGGGCATTTCGGCTAACACTGAAGCTTTCTTT.

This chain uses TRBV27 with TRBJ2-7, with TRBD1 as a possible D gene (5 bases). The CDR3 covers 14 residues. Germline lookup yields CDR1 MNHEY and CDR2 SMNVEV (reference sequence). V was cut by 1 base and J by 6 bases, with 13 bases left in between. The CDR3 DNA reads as TGTGCCAGCAGTTTATTGTCAGGGCTGGGCGAGCAGTACTTC. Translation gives CASSLLSGLGEQYF.

The DNA for the CDR3 is TGTGCCAGCAGCCAGGGCGGTTTGGAGACCCAGTACTTC. Residues: CASSQGGLETQYF. The chain joins TRBV5-4 to TRBJ2-5; a possible D gene is TRBD1 (5 bases). The CDR3 length is 13 residues. The V end was cut by 4 bases, the J end by 5 bases, with 12 bases between. The germline V gene encodes CDR1 SGHNT and CDR2 YYREEE (reference sequence). The full variable domain, rest sourced from reference TRBV5-4 and TRBJ2-5, is ETGVTQSPTHLIKTRGQQVTLRCSSQSGHNTVSWYQQALGQGPQFIFQYYREEENGRGNFPPRFSGLQFPNYSSELNVNALELDDSALYLCASSQGGLETQYFGPGTRLLVL.

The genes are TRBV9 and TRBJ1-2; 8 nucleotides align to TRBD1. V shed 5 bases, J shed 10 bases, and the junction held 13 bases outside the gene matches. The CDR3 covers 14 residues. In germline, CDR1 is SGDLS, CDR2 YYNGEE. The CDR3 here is CASSPLLQGVDYTF. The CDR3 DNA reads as TGTGCCAGCAGTCCACTGTTACAGGGGGTGGACTACACCTTC. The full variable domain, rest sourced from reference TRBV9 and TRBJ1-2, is DSGVTQTPKHLITATGQRVTLRCSPRSGDLSVYWYQQSLDQGLQFLIQYYNGEERAKGNILERFSAQQFPDLHSELNLSSLELGDSALYFCASSPLLQGVDYTFGSGTRLTVV.

The CDR3 loop is CASSLLTELNTEAFF. In nucleotides, the CDR3 is TGTGCCAGCAGCTTACTGACAGAATTGAACACTGAAGCTTTCTTT. The genes are TRBV7-6 and TRBJ1-1, with D possibly being TRBD1 (5 bases). V was shortened by 2 bases and J by 0 bases, with 10 bases between the two germline ends. The CDR3 extends over 15 amino acids. Germline V CDR1 and CDR2: SGHVS, FNYEAQ.

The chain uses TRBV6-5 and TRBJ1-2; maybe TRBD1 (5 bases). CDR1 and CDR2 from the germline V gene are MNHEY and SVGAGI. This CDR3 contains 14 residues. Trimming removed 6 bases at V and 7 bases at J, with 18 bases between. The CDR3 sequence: CASRSGSVISGYTF. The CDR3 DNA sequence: TGTGCCAGCAGGTCAGGGTCGGTGATATCTGGCTACACCTTC.

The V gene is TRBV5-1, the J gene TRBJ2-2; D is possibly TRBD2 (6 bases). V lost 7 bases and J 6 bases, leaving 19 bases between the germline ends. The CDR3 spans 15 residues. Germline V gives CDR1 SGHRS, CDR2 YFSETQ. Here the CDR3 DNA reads TGCGCCAGCTGGGCAGGAGGGTCGCGGGCCGGGGAGCTGTTTTTT. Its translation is CASWAGGSRAGELFF.

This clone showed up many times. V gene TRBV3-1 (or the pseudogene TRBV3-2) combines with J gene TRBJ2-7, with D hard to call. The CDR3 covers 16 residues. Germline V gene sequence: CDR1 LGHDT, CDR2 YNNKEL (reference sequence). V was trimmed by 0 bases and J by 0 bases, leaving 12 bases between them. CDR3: CASSQDGRLSSYEQYF. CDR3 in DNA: TGTGCCAGCAGCCAAGATGGTCGACTCTCCTCCTACGAGCAGTACTTC.